In this sample, the clone carrying this T cell receptor beta chain turned up once. This sample was taken from a study of blood T cell repertoires in COVID-19. The overall study: In each case, the material was cDNA or gDNA derived from T cells, B-cell-depleted T cells, or PBMCs.

The CDR3 consists of 15 residues. CDR1 SGHRS and CDR2 YFSETQ come from the germline V gene. V lost 2 bases to trimming and J lost 3 bases, with 11 bases between them. Per the original data handling: Amplification of reference gene primers provided the estimated nucleated cell counts. This table comes from immunoSEQ multiplex PCR, and its TCRdb copy is limited to in-frame clones, with some not included. Clone size and the V and J calls come from that table; the DNA yielded D and trimming. Altogether around 260,000 clones are present, about nine tenths being singletons, with the ten largest covering 3%.

V and J are TRBV5-1 and TRBJ1-4; TRBD1 is a possible D gene (6 bases). The clonotype was recovered from a woman aged 25 to 39 with active or convalescent COVID-19. Sequences were obtained from peripheral blood. For the CDR3, the DNA is TGCGCCAGCAGCTTCTTGGGGGCTGCTAATGAAAAACTGTTTTTT. Its protein product is CASSFLGAANEKLFF.